The TCR beta chain described here comes from a study of identical twins. Study-level points and caveats: Twins shared beta out-of-frame sequences in excess, but this excess was weaker.

TCRdb re-analysed the 5' RACE reads in MiXCR, keeping a single row per CDR3 protein. The sample consists of around 490,000 distinct CDR3 sequences, approximately 15% of them appearing once. This clonotype showed up just a few times. Its antigen is as yet unknown. Per germline, CDR1 SGHNT and CDR2 YENEEA. The CDR3 sequence is 12 residues long. Trimming left V 3 bases short and J 8 bases short, with 7 bases between. This sample was shared with a second study, whose subject was yellow fever vaccine responses in identical twins.

Sequenced sample: CD4+ T cells sorted from blood. The source is a woman aged 18-29 years in good health. The chain carries TRBV11-3 and TRBJ2-2; D is uncertain. CDR3 sequence reads: CASSLYEGELFF. The CDR3 DNA follows: TGTGCCAGCAGCTTGTATGAAGGGGAGCTGTTTTTT.